Shown below are 5 T cell receptor beta chains from a single sample sequenced in a study of shared clonotypes between healthy human individuals. Clones were sequenced by immunoSEQ multiplex PCR, and TCRdb holds only the in-frame ones, with some missing. The data show about 2.3 million clones, just under 95% seen once. The specimen sequenced was naive CD4+ T cells from PBMCs. Stated subset: CD45RA+ positively selected. Every receptor here comes from a man aged 18 to 30 in good health. Some clones in this sample may be carry-over from other donors' samples.

The chain links TRBV30 to TRBJ1-6; D might be TRBD1 (5 bases). The CDR3 runs 14 residues. The germline gives CDR1 GTSNPN, CDR2 SVGIG (reference sequence). Trimming removed 0 bases from V and 7 bases from J, with 10 bases in between. The CDR3 region is CAWSVGTSNSPLHF. The CDR3 DNA is TGTGCCTGGAGTGTTGGGACCTCCAATTCACCCCTCCACTTT.

The CDR3 protein is CASSMDRGDTEAFF. The CDR3 DNA reads TGTGCCAGCAGTATGGACAGGGGTGACACTGAAGCTTTCTTT. The rearrangement links TRBV7-3 to TRBJ1-1, with TRBD1 identical over 9 bases. Trimming took 6 bases from V and 3 from J; bases not matched to a gene: 5. CDR1 and CDR2 (germline): SGHTA, FQGTGA. The CDR3 has 14 amino acids.

The chain recombines TRBV5-1 with TRBJ2-2; D is possibly TRBD2 (6 bases). V lost 0 bases, J lost 8 bases, and 14 bases lay in between. This CDR3 contains 15 residues. CDR1 is SGHRS, CDR2 YFSETQ, per germline. CDR3 DNA: TGCGCCAGCAGCTTGGATCCAGGGAGGAAAGGGGAGCTGTTTTTT. Amino acid sequence: CASSLDPGRKGELFF.

In the case of this clone: The same CDR3 is also encoded by other DNA sequences in this sample. The V and J genes are TRBV6-1 and TRBJ1-2, with D hard to call. CDR1 is MNHNS and CDR2 is SASEGT in the germline V gene. The CDR3 totals 14 residues. With 2 bases removed from V and 0 bases from J, the gap between germline ends came to 7 bases. The CDR3 DNA is TGTGCCAGCAGTGAATCTGGAGCTAACTATGGCTACACCTTC. This translates into CASSESGANYGYTF.

V and J are TRBV9 and TRBJ2-4, with 11 bases matching TRBD2. The V and J ends lost 4 bases and 12 bases, in that order; junction bases with no gene match: 12. CDR1 is SGDLS and CDR2 is YYNGEE in the germline V gene. This CDR3 spans 15 amino acids. CDR3 nucleotide sequence: TGTGCCAGCAGCACCAGTGGCCTAGCGGGAGGAAATCAGTACTTC. Its translation is CASSTSGLAGGNQYF.